Sequencing of this T cell receptor (beta chain) was carried out in a study of shared clonotypes between healthy human individuals. Every immunoSEQ plate was one replicate of a subset's evenly spread DNA. Authors' methods: ImmunoSEQ output held junction-only sequences without quality scores, so filtering differed. Sequencing was performed with immunoSEQ multiplex PCR; in TCRdb, only in-frame clones are kept and a portion is missing. V and J calls and clone size follow that table, whereas D and trimming were derived from the DNA. Among some 580,000 clones listed, 97% were seen once. Study-wide points: Memory subsets generally showed lower estimated richness than naive subsets. Compared with clonotypes that all four donors shared, non-shared clonotypes had lower generation probabilities.

The CDR3 loop spans 19 amino acids. Regarding this clone: Its target is unknown.

This chain links TRBV21-1 with TRBJ2-7; the table's D call TRBD2 went unverified against the DNA. TRBV21-1 is designated a pseudogene. The source is a woman aged 25 to 39 in good health. The sequenced sample was naive CD4+ T cells sorted from blood. The subset was: CD45RA+ positively selected. The CDR3 DNA reads as TGTGCCAGCAGCAAACTCTGGGAAGGGGGACTAGCAAGTTCCTACGAGCAGTACTTC. It translates to CASSKLWEGGLASSYEQYF.